This is a list of T cell receptor beta chains from one sample in a study of blood T cell repertoires in COVID-19. Repertoires were generated with immunoSEQ multiplex PCR, while TCRdb's copy carries only in-frame clones and drops some. The sample has about 260,000 clones, 90% seen once. Sequencing used PBMCs or T cells enriched from blood (not recorded which). The receptors were gathered from a man over 45 who had been exposed to COVID-19. The CDR3 runs from the conserved cysteine through the conserved F or W.

J: TRBJ1-4
V: TRBV27
CDR3: CASRQPGQGSEKLFF

J: TRBJ2-7
V: TRBV30
CDR3: CAWSVSGVYEQYF

J: TRBJ1-2
V: TRBV2
CDR3: CASSSGTTDGYTF

J: TRBJ1-2
V: TRBV28
CDR3: CASSSRAGGYTF

J: TRBJ2-5
V: TRBV5-1
CDR3: CASSLQALGETQYF

J: TRBJ1-2
V: TRBV27
CDR3: CASRQGRGLDYGYTF

J: TRBJ1-5
V: TRBV18
CDR3: CASSRETGLGNQPQHF

J: TRBJ2-5
V: TRBV6-5
CDR3: CASRDRGFLETQYF

J: TRBJ1-1
V: TRBV5-1
CDR3: CASSLGRGLMVNTEAFF

J: TRBJ2-3
V: TRBV5-1
CDR3: CASSSGGSASTDTQYF

J: TRBJ2-2
V: TRBV6-8
CDR3: CASSPTGDTGELFF

J: TRBJ1-2
V: TRBV6-5
CDR3: CASSEQGVGYTF

J: TRBJ2-1
V: TRBV9
CDR3: CASSVRQGAVNEQFF

J: TRBJ1-1
V: TRBV2
CDR3: CASSGDLNTEAFF

J: TRBJ2-1
V: TRBV10-3
CDR3: CAIKRDTPFIYEQFF

J: TRBJ2-3
V: TRBV11-1
CDR3: CASSHWTGLEKDTQYF

J: TRBJ2-5
V: TRBV9
CDR3: CASSVGHSGGGKHQETQYF

J: TRBJ1-2
V: TRBV25-1
CDR3: CASSEGDRTFTF

J: TRBJ1-3
V: TRBV5-1
CDR3: CASRWESGNTIYF

J: TRBJ1-1
V: TRBV5-1
CDR3: CASSLSLPGQGMNTEAFF

J: TRBJ2-1
V: TRBV28
CDR3: CASSPGQGSYNEQFF

J: TRBJ1-4
V: TRBV24-1
CDR3: CATSDARTGREKLFF

J: TRBJ2-3
V: TRBV5-4
CDR3: CASSLARGSTDTQYF

J: TRBJ2-1
V: TRBV7-8
CDR3: CASRLLQGLFGNEQFF

J: TRBJ2-1
V: TRBV5-1
CDR3: CASRWQGAFDEQFF

J: TRBJ1-2
V: TRBV5-1
CDR3: CASSKIPGQAHYGYTF

J: TRBJ1-5
V: TRBV7-2
CDR3: CASSRDRGNVNQPQHF

J: TRBJ2-3
V: TRBV3-1/TRBV3-2
CDR3: CASSLQGASDTQYF

J: TRBJ2-2
V: TRBV18
CDR3: CASSLSAVTGELFF

J: TRBJ1-2
V: TRBV11-2
CDR3: CASSLKFLDYGYTF

J: TRBJ1-2
V: TRBV12-5
CDR3: CASGLVVAGTPTNYGYTF

J: TRBJ2-1
V: TRBV11-3
CDR3: CASSSDRAGYNEQFF

J: TRBJ1-6
V: TRBV7-9
CDR3: CASSYGTGRGSRTSPLHF

J: TRBJ2-7
V: TRBV28
CDR3: CASSSGFSYEQYF